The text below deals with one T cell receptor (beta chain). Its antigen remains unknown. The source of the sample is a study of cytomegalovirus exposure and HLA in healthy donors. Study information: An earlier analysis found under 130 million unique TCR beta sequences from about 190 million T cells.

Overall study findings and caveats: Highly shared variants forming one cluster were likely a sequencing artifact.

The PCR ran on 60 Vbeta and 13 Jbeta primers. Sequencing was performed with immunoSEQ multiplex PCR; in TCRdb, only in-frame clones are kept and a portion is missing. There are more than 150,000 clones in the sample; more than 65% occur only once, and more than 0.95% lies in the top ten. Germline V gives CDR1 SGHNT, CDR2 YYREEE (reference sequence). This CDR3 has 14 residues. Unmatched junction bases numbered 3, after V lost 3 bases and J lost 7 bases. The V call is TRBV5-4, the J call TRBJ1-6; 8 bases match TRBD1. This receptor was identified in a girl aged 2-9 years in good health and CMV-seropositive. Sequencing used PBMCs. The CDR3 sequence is CASSWTGFNSPLHF. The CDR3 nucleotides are TGTGCCAGCAGCTGGACAGGGTTCAATTCACCCCTCCACTTT.